This T cell receptor (beta chain) appears in the sequencing data of a study of shared clonotypes between healthy human individuals. General observations from the study: The sampled material consisted only of blood, and tissue repertoires are likely to differ.

Donors comprised only Caucasian adults living in Nashville, Tennessee. Deletions cut 0 bases from V and 8 bases from J, with 16 bases between. There are 14 residues in the CDR3. The V gene's germline CDR1 is GTSNPN and CDR2 SVGIG (reference sequence). A word on this clone: Its target is not known.

Only in-frame clones appear in the TCRdb table, and some are missing; sequencing was by immunoSEQ multiplex PCR. Seen here are around 500,000 clones, around 78% observed once, and the top ten hold 10% to 15%. The clonotype comes from a woman in her forties in good health. Some clones in this sample may be carry-over from other donors' samples. Sequencing used PBMCs. The chain links TRBV30 to TRBJ1-2; D remains unclear. CDR3 sequence (DNA): TGTGCCTGGAGTGTGGACGAAGCTCTTAGAGGCTACACCTTC. This encodes CAWSVDEALRGYTF.